The sequence of this T cell receptor beta chain was determined in a study of beta chain features in type 1 diabetes. Each of the CD4+ naive, central memory, regulatory and stem cell-like memory populations was sorted via CD45RO/CCR7/CD25/CD127/CD95/CD27. Concerning this clone: Its specificity is unknown.

Study conclusions and caveats: Type 1 diabetes patients had TCRB CDR3s that were shorter (moderately but significantly so) in all four CD4+ subsets. PCR might favor shorter templates, equally in patients and controls.

The sequenced template was cDNA made from the entire isolated RNA. Sequencing used immunoSEQ multiplex PCR; TCRdb keeps in-frame clones, though not all of them. The data contain under 850,000 clones, under 15% of them seen just once; the ten biggest clones take up about 0.02%. The sequence was collected from a young man with type 1 diabetes. The sequenced sample was naive CD4+ T cells from blood.

CDR3 DNA sequence: TGTGCCAGCTCGACGGCCCAGGGAATCGACGAGCAGTACTTC. Protein: CASSTAQGIDEQYF. V usage is TRBV28 and J usage is TRBJ2-7; D possibly corresponds to TRBD1 (5 bases). CDR3 length: 14 residues. The V end was cut by 8 bases, the J end by 5 bases, with 19 bases between. CDR1 and CDR2 (germline): MDHEN, SYDVKM.